The clone carrying this T cell receptor (beta chain) has just a few counts. This entry belongs to a study of beta chain features in type 1 diabetes. The sequenced template was cDNA made from the entire isolated RNA. Method: immunoSEQ multiplex PCR; TCRdb's copy keeps in-frame clones and lacks some. The sample lists 350,000 to 400,000 clones, approximately 16% occurring once. Germline V lookup: CDR1 SGHAT, CDR2 FQNNGV. The V and J ends lost 5 bases and 5 bases, in that order; junction bases with no gene match: 11. This CDR3 has 15 residues. This receptor was identified in a woman between 18 and 29 years old in good health. The gene calls are TRBV11-2 and TRBJ2-7; 8 bases line up with TRBD1. The specimen was naive CD4+ T cells from blood. The CDR3 sequence: CASSITGTGNDEQYF. The CDR3 DNA reads as TGTGCCAGCAGCATAACCGGGACAGGTAACGACGAGCAGTACTTC. Full variable domain (rest looked up from reference TRBV11-2 and TRBJ2-7): EAGVAQSPRYKIIEKRQSVAFWCNPISGHATLYWYQQILGQGPKLLIQFQNNGVVDDSQLPKDRFSAERLKGVDSTLKIQPAKLEDSAVYLCASSITGTGNDEQYFGPGTRLTVT.